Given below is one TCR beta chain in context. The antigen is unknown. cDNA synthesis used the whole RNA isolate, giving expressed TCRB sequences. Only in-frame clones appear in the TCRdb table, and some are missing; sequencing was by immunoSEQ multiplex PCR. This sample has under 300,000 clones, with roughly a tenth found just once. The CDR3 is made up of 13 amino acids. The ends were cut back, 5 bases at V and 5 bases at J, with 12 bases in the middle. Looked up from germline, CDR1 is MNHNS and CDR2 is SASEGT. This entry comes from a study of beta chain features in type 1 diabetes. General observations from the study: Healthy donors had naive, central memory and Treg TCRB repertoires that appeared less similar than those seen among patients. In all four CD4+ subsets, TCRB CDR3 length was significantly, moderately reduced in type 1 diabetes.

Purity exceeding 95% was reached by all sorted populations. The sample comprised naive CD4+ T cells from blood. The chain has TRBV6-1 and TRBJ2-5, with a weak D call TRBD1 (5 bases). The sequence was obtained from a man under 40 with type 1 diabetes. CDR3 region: CASSSMAGETQYF. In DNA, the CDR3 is TGTGCCAGCAGTTCGATGGCAGGGGAGACCCAGTACTTC.